What follows is one TCR beta chain and its context. The specificity of this receptor is unknown. No base qualities exist here, and no much larger clone lies one base off it. The CDR3 runs 14 amino acids, cysteine and phenylalanine included. The sequence is cut down to CDR3 DNA, 42 bases in frame from base 1. The germline V gene (reference sequence) yields LNHDA for CDR1 and SQIVND for CDR2. The V end gives up 4 bases and the J end 8 bases, leaving 7 bases in the junction not matched to a gene. Patients with a history of autoimmune disease or receiving systemic immunosuppression were excluded from the trial. Peripheral blood for TCR sequencing was drawn from every dose cohort at baseline, at cycle 4 day 1 and at cycle 7 day 1. The samples were taken from a phase I, first-in-human, multicenter, open-label dose-escalation trial of ivuxolimab. Adults with locally advanced or metastatic melanoma, renal cell, hepatocellular, or head and neck squamous cell carcinoma were enrolled in the trial. Before TCR sequencing, CD4+ T cells and CD8+ T cells from peripheral blood were sorted into separate populations.

For sequencing of the TCRbeta CDR3 region, genomic DNA was extracted from the sorted cells. The immunoSEQ Assay was used to sequence the TCRbeta CDR3 regions. The table comes from immuneACCESS by way of TCRdb, which keeps in-frame sequences with V and J called. Part of the clones is missing from these tables; in studies checked, under half for an unresolved V gene and the rest for unknown reasons. This sample holds about 82,000 clones; 70% to 90% were observed only once. The top ten clones comprise over 0.9% of the sample. The data stem from a study of OX40 agonist ivuxolimab in advanced cancers. About the study as a whole: The costimulatory receptor OX40 (CD134) was targeted by ivuxolimab, a fully human IgG2 agonistic monoclonal antibody. Intravenous ivuxolimab was administered to patients every 2 weeks at six dose levels: 0.01, 0.1, 0.3, 1.5, 3 and 10 mg/kg. Of the roughly 53 patients in dose escalation, 19 had hepatocellular carcinoma, some 15 had melanoma, 9 had renal cell carcinoma and 9 had head and neck cancer. A male proportion of approximately 83% and a mean age of approximately 62 years, ranging from 23 to 79, were recorded for the dose-escalation cohort. Prior anti-PD-1, anti-PD-L1 or anti-CTLA-4 therapy was permitted, and checkpoint inhibitors had been received by 40% to 50% of dose-escalation patients. Partial responses occurred in three dose-escalation patients: two with cutaneous melanoma and one with hepatocellular carcinoma. Peripheral TCRbeta sequencing was intended to test whether TCR sequence diversity was altered and clonal T-cell expansion was caused by ivuxolimab. The paper covers the monotherapy dose-escalation part of the phase I ivuxolimab trial, which included N of about 50 patients.

What the research found in general, with its limitations: On average, CD8+ T cells showed more expanded clones than CD4+ T cells after ivuxolimab. At doses of 0.1 to 3.0 mg/kg, clonal expansion of both CD4+ and CD8+ T cells in blood was seen between baseline and week 6. The antigen specificity of the peripheral T cells that underwent clonal expansion was not determined. In the 0.1-3.0 mg/kg groups, partial responders were among the patients with the lowest normalized peripheral clonal expansion, particularly in CD8+ T cells. Low levels of normalized T-cell clonal expansion were also seen in some patients who did not respond.

The specimen was CD4+ or CD8+ T cells sorted from blood, collected in a trial of the OX40 agonist ivuxolimab. This chain joins TRBV19 to TRBJ2-1; TRBD2 fits 8 bases in the junction. The sequence was collected from an adult with an advanced solid tumor such as melanoma, head and neck, liver or kidney cancer. The DNA sequence is given as TGTGCCAGTAGTAGGAGTAGCGGGAACGATGAGCAGTTCTTC. It is translated as CASSRSSGNDEQFF.